A single sample gave rise to the 2 T cell receptor beta chains below, sequenced in a study of T-cell reconstitution after alpha-beta-depleted transplantation in children. A library of TCRbeta sequences, prepared with unique molecular identifiers, was generated. Each CDR3 protein gets one entry after TCRdb re-called the PCR reads with MiXCR. The sample gives 500,000 to 600,000 distinct CDR3 sequences, approximately 16% of which show up once; 3% to 4% is in the top ten. The input for sequencing was PBMCs from the stem cell graft donor, taken from the stem cell graft. These receptor sequences come from a human donor who donated a stem cell graft to a child with acute lymphoblastic leukemia.

A few counts support this clonotype. The chain couples TRBV11-1 to TRBJ2-2, with D tentatively TRBD1 or TRBD2 (5 bases each). This CDR3 is built from 21 residues. Germline V gene sequence: CDR1 SGHAT, CDR2 FQDESV (reference sequence). The ends were cut back, 1 base at V and 0 bases at J, with 24 bases in the middle. CDR3 bases: TGTGCCAGCAGCTTAGTCCGCGCCAGGGACGCCCGAGGATCGAACACCGGGGAGCTGTTTTTT. It translates to CASSLVRARDARGSNTGELFF.

V usage is TRBV7-9 and J usage is TRBJ2-7; 15 bases map to TRBD2. Germline CDR1 reads SEHNR; CDR2 reads FQNEAQ (reference sequence). V dropped 2 bases and J dropped 4; count of bases not matched to a gene: 6. The CDR3 consists of 17 residues. Written as DNA, the CDR3 is TGTGCCAGCAGCTTAAGGACTAGCGGGAGGGCCACGTACGAGCAGTACTTC. This sequence encodes CASSLRTSGRATYEQYF.